These 28 T cell receptor beta chains were sequenced from one sample in a study of vaccination and CD4 T cells after COVID-19. At the Johns Hopkins FTIC core, DNA taken from cultured CD4+ T cells was sequenced by way of the Oncomine TCR Beta short-read assay. TCRdb re-derived calls from the PCR reads in MiXCR, one entry per CDR3 protein. Counted here are approximately 11,000 distinct CDR3 sequences, about 29% occurring once; the ten biggest clones make up 23%. Treatment of the sample: roughly 11-day PBMC culture with coronavirus spike peptide pools or control peptides (ViraFEST assay). Their specific antigens are unknown. Sequencing was carried out using cultured CD4+ T cells from blood. All receptors come from a human donor with COVID-19.

This chain joins TRBV6-2 or TRBV6-3 and TRBJ2-3, with 9 bases lining up with TRBD2. CDR3 length: 14 amino acids. The V gene's germline CDR1 is MNHEY and CDR2 SVGEGT. V lost 6 bases, J lost 4 bases, and 5 bases stayed unmatched. CDR3 region: CASRRLAVSDTQYF. The CDR3, as DNA: TGTGCCAGCAGGCGACTAGCGGTTTCAGATACGCAGTATTTT.

The V call is TRBV20-1, the J call TRBJ1-1, with 7 positions matching TRBD1. The J segment lost 0 bases and the V segment lost 6 bases, leaving 10 bases of the junction unmatched. Germline loops: CDR1 DFQATT, CDR2 SNEGSKA (reference sequence). The CDR3 contains 15 residues. The CDR3 here is CSATQGVRVNTEAFF. The CDR3 DNA reads as TGCAGTGCCACGCAGGGGGTTCGAGTGAACACTGAAGCTTTCTTT.

This clonotype has a handful of counts. The CDR3 DNA reads TGTGCCAGCAGTGAATTTGAATTCCACCCCTCTGGCTACACCTTC. The encoded protein is CASSEFEFHPSGYTF. V and J are TRBV25-1 and TRBJ1-2; D remains unclear. V lost 1 base and J lost 7, with 16 bases in between. Germline CDR1 and CDR2: MGHDK and SYGVNS. The CDR3 spans 15 residues.

This clonotype came up a few times. In DNA, the CDR3 is TGCAGTGCTCCAACGCCGGGGGGGACCCAAGAGACCCAGTACTTC. This encodes CSAPTPGGTQETQYF. J is TRBJ2-5 and V is TRBV20-1; 8 bases agree with TRBD2. Looked up from germline, CDR1 is DFQATT and CDR2 is SNEGSKA (reference sequence). There are 15 residues in the CDR3. With 5 bases clipped from V and 1 base from J, the junction kept 9 bases outside the gene matches.

This chain uses TRBV5-8 with TRBJ2-1; perhaps TRBD1 as D (6 bases). Trimming took 4 bases from V and 5 from J, leaving 13 bases between them. This CDR3 is built from 14 residues. Germline-derived CDR1 and CDR2 are SGHTS and YDEGEE. The DNA for the CDR3 is TGTGCCAGCAGCGGGCCCGGGACACACAATGAGCAGTTCTTC. Translated: CASSGPGTHNEQFF.

Within the sample, this clonotype is medium-sized (0.01 to 0.1%). This chain uses TRBV6-1 with TRBJ1-2, with D perhaps matching TRBD1 (6 bases). V was pared by 6 bases and J by 1 base, with 9 bases between. This CDR3 has 13 amino acids. In germline, CDR1 is MNHNS, CDR2 SASEGT. The CDR3 region has the DNA TGTGCCAGCAGCGACAGGATTAACTATGGCTACACCTTC. It codes for CASSDRINYGYTF.

This clonotype has a handful of counts. The chain carries TRBV5-6 and TRBJ2-3; D remains ambiguous. The V gene lost 0 bases and the J gene lost 2 bases, with 7 bases spanning the gap. Germline CDR1 is SGHDT and CDR2 is YYEEEE. The CDR3 has 14 residues. This CDR3 is CASSLGAHTDTQYF. The CDR3 nucleotides read TGTGCCAGCAGCTTGGGCGCCCACACAGATACGCAGTATTTT.

The chain is built from TRBV6-4 and TRBJ1-2, with 7 positions matching TRBD1. The CDR3 is 13 amino acids. The V gene's germline CDR1 is MRHNA and CDR2 SNTAGT. J lost 3 bases, V lost 4 bases, and 2 bases had no gene match. CDR3 amino acids: CASSATGDYGYTF. CDR3 sequence (DNA): TGTGCCAGCAGTGCCACAGGGGACTATGGCTACACCTTC.

This chain joins TRBV14 and TRBJ2-7; 7 nucleotides line up with TRBD1. CDR1 is SGHDN and CDR2 is FVKESK in the germline V gene. The CDR3 covers 16 residues. V was pared by 4 bases and J by 0 bases, with 9 bases of the junction left unmatched. The CDR3 loop reads CASSLLTGLSSYEQYF. Here the CDR3 DNA reads TGTGCCAGCAGCCTATTGACAGGGCTCAGCTCCTACGAGCAGTACTTC. The entire variable domain, with the rest obtained from reference TRBV14 and TRBJ2-7, is as follows: EAGVTQFPSHSVIEKGQTVTLRCDPISGHDNLYWYRRVMGKEIKFLLHFVKESKQDESGMPNNRFLAERTGGTYSTLKVQPAELEDSGVYFCASSLLTGLSSYEQYFGPGTRLTVT.

As concerns this clonotype: This may arise from a read error, as a much more abundant clone is one base away. V and J are TRBV20-1 and TRBJ1-2; 9 positions match TRBD1. CDR1 and CDR2 (germline): DFQATT, SNEGSKA (reference sequence). The CDR3 contains 13 residues. The CDR3: CRAGGQGGYGYTF. CDR3 sequence (DNA): TGCAGAGCTGGGGGACAGGGAGGCTATGGCTACACCTTC.

This chain joins TRBV5-6 and TRBJ1-2, with a weak D call TRBD1 (5 bases). The CDR3 is made up of 15 amino acids. Germline assignment: CDR1 SGHDT and CDR2 YYEEEE. Between the trimmed V and J ends, which lost 0 bases and 5 bases, there was a span of 14 bases. The CDR3 is CASSLEGRAVYGYTF. The CDR3 DNA is TGTGCCAGCAGCTTGGAGGGCAGGGCGGTGTATGGCTACACCTTC.

V and J are TRBV19 and TRBJ2-7; TRBD1 aligns across 10 bases. There are 13 residues in the CDR3. Germline CDR1 is LNHDA and CDR2 is SQIVND (reference sequence). V dropped 9 bases and J dropped 3; count of bases not matched to a gene: 5. CDR3 region: CASTDRGLYEQYF. CDR3 nucleotides: TGTGCCAGCACAGACAGGGGGCTCTACGAGCAGTACTTC.

V gene TRBV2 combines with J gene TRBJ2-3; D ambiguous. This CDR3 has 13 residues. The germline V and J ends were trimmed by 4 bases and 0 bases, with 5 bases remaining between them. Germline V lookup: CDR1 SNHLY, CDR2 FYNNEI. CDR3 in DNA: TGTGCCAGCAGTGTGTTTAGCACAGATACGCAGTATTTT. It codes for CASSVFSTDTQYF. Using reference TRBV2 and TRBJ2-3 for the parts outside the CDR3, the full variable domain is EPEVTQTPSHQVTQMGQEVILRCVPISNHLYFYWYRQILGQKVEFLVSFYNNEISEKSEIFDDQFSVERPDGSNFTLKIRSTKLEDSAMYFCASSVFSTDTQYFGPGTRLTVL.

The chain links TRBV7-9 to TRBJ1-2; a possible D gene is TRBD1 (5 bases). V lost 3 bases to trimming and J lost 4 bases, with 9 bases between them. Germline V lookup: CDR1 SEHNR, CDR2 FQNEAQ (reference sequence). The CDR3 has 13 amino acids. CDR3: CASSLDTFYGYTF. The CDR3 region has the DNA TGTGCCAGCAGCTTGGACACATTCTATGGCTACACCTTC.

CDR3 bases: TGTGCCAGCAGCTGGGGGGGACTAGCGGGACAAGAGACCCAGTACTTC. Translating it yields CASSWGGLAGQETQYF. The rearrangement joins TRBV7-2 to TRBJ2-5; 13 bases match TRBD2. The junction had 4 bases not matched to a gene; V was cut back by 4 bases and J by 2 bases. The CDR3 has 16 residues. Germline V CDR1 and CDR2: SGHTA, FQGNSA.

The rearrangement uses TRBV9 and TRBJ2-3, with D tentatively TRBD2 (6 bases). Germline loops: CDR1 SGDLS, CDR2 YYNGEE. The length of the CDR3 is 15 residues. The germline V and J ends were trimmed by 4 bases and 10 bases, with 22 bases remaining between them. The CDR3: CASSPIRRGGNSQYF. Written as DNA, the CDR3 is TGTGCCAGCAGCCCCATCAGGCGGGGCGGGAATTCGCAGTATTTT.

V is TRBV5-4 and J is TRBJ1-1; perhaps TRBD1 as D (5 bases). The germline gives CDR1 SGHNT, CDR2 YYREEE (reference sequence). V lost 4 bases and J lost 0, with 16 bases in between. The CDR3 is 16 residues long. The CDR3: CASSTGRMSMNTEAFF. CDR3 DNA sequence: TGTGCCAGCAGCACGGGACGGATGAGCATGAACACTGAAGCTTTCTTT.

In the case of this clonotype: A junction end diverges from the germline sequence, so it may reflect a read error. The chain joins TRBV20-1 to TRBJ1-5, with 8 nucleotides matching TRBD1. Germline values: CDR1 DFQATT, CDR2 SNEGSKA (reference sequence). This CDR3 region has 15 residues. In nucleotides, the CDR3 is TGCGGTGCTAGAGTCCGACAGGGGATCAATCAGCCCCAGCATTTT. As protein: CGARVRQGINQPQHF.

This clonotype was counted a few times. The rearrangement uses TRBV6-1 and TRBJ1-2, with 7 bases lining up with TRBD1. In germline, CDR1 is MNHNS, CDR2 SASEGT. The ends lost 6 bases at V and 0 bases at J; junction bases unmatched: 1. The CDR3 contains 13 residues. The DNA for the CDR3 is TGTGCCAGCAGCGACAGGGCTAACTATGGCTACACCTTC. Translation: CASSDRANYGYTF.

This clonotype was detected only a few times. The DNA of the CDR3 is TGTGCCAGCTCACCAGAACGTCAGCCCCAGCATTTT. Its translation is CASSPERQPQHF. The chain employs TRBV18 and TRBJ1-5; no firm D call. This CDR3 region has 12 residues. Germline CDR1 and CDR2: KGHSH and LQKENI. The V gene lost 2 bases and the J gene lost 6 bases, with 5 bases spanning the gap.

This clonotype was seen a handful of times. The chain recombines TRBV5-1 with TRBJ1-1; the D is unclear. The CDR3 sequence is 11 residues long. Trimming left V 1 base short and J 2 bases short, with 0 bases between. Per germline, CDR1 SGHRS and CDR2 YFSETQ. Written as DNA, the CDR3 is TGCGCCAGCAGCTTGAACACTGAAGCTTTCTTT. Translated, it gives CASSLNTEAFF.

The chain links TRBV19 to TRBJ2-7; D remains unclear. V was trimmed by 6 bases and J by 5 bases, leaving 14 bases between them. This CDR3 has 13 amino acids. Per the germline V gene, CDR1 is LNHDA and CDR2 is SQIVND (reference sequence). The CDR3 region has the DNA TGTGCCAGTAGCGACCCTTATGGAGACGAGCAGTACTTC. Translated, it gives CASSDPYGDEQYF.

This clonotype was recorded a few times. The chain couples TRBV6-1 to TRBJ1-5, with D hard to call. CDR1 is MNHNS, CDR2 SASEGT, per germline. The CDR3 covers 16 residues. Trimming cost V 6 bases and J 0 bases, with 15 bases left between them. CDR3 in DNA: TGTGCCAGCAGGAAAAACCCCCAGGCTAGCAATCAGCCCCAGCATTTT. Protein: CASRKNPQASNQPQHF.

This clonotype turned up a few times. The chain recombines TRBV2 with TRBJ2-1; 7 positions agree with TRBD2. The J segment lost 3 bases and the V segment lost 6 bases, leaving 11 bases of the junction unmatched. Germline V CDR1 and CDR2: SNHLY, FYNNEI. There are 16 residues in the CDR3. CDR3 sequence (DNA): TGTGCCAGCAGACAAAGCGGGGTCGACTTCTACAATGAGCAGTTCTTC. It specifies CASRQSGVDFYNEQFF. The full variable domain, completed using reference TRBV2 and TRBJ2-1, is EPEVTQTPSHQVTQMGQEVILRCVPISNHLYFYWYRQILGQKVEFLVSFYNNEISEKSEIFDDQFSVERPDGSNFTLKIRSTKLEDSAMYFCASRQSGVDFYNEQFFGPGTRLTVL.

This clonotype was counted between two and nine times. The V call is TRBV7-9, the J call TRBJ2-2; TRBD2 matches 8 bases. The germline V gene encodes CDR1 SEHNR and CDR2 FQNEAQ (reference sequence). There are 15 residues in the CDR3. V lost 10 bases to trimming and J lost 7 bases; unmatched junction nucleotides: 14. CDR3 region: CAISLGGAYVGELFF. Here the CDR3 DNA reads TGTGCCATTAGCCTCGGGGGGGCCTATGTCGGGGAGCTGTTTTTT.

There are a few counts of this clonotype. The genes are TRBV2 and TRBJ1-2; D is unclear. The V gene lost 7 bases and the J gene lost 0 bases, with 6 bases spanning the gap. The CDR3 is made up of 12 amino acids. Germline lookup yields CDR1 SNHLY and CDR2 FYNNEI. The CDR3 region is CASTATNYGYTF. CDR3 DNA: TGTGCCAGCACAGCCACTAACTATGGCTACACCTTC.

This clonotype occurred a few times. The J gene is TRBJ2-7, the V gene TRBV23-1; 9 bases fit TRBD1. TRBV23-1 is marked as an open reading frame, function uncertain. The V and J ends lost 3 bases and 3 bases, in that order; junction bases with no gene match: 6. The CDR3 loop spans 15 amino acids. The CDR3 sequence is CASSHRTGDNYEQYF. CDR3 sequence (DNA): TGCGCCAGCAGTCATCGGACAGGGGATAACTACGAGCAGTACTTC.

J is TRBJ1-5 and V is TRBV6-1, with 7 nucleotides matching TRBD1. With 7 bases clipped from V and 2 bases from J, the junction kept 8 bases outside the gene matches. The CDR3 contains 15 residues. Germline V gives CDR1 MNHNS, CDR2 SASEGT. The CDR3 region has the DNA TGTGCCAGCATGGGACAGACCAGGGGCAATCAGCCCCAGCATTTT. Translation: CASMGQTRGNQPQHF.